Below are 16 T cell receptor beta chains sequenced from a single sample in a study of CD8 T cells in Susac syndrome. With random hexamers, roughly 0.45 to 1 ug RNA was reverse transcribed. TCRdb ran MiXCR on the immunoSEQ multiplex PCR reads and lists one entry per CDR3 protein. The sample lists about 240,000 distinct CDR3 sequences, 90% to 96% seen once, with approximately 0.1% in the top ten. Specimen: CD4+ T cells from PBMCs. The receptor set was obtained from a human donor with Susac syndrome.

This clonotype occurred a few times. The genes are TRBV7-9 and TRBJ1-5; 8 bases are a match to TRBD1. Germline V CDR1 and CDR2: SEHNR, FQNEAQ (reference sequence). With 4 bases clipped from V and 4 bases from J, the junction kept 3 bases outside the gene matches. The CDR3 contains 14 residues. CDR3 amino acids: CASSWGTGNQPQHF. Written as DNA, the CDR3 is TGTGCCAGCAGCTGGGGGACAGGAAATCAGCCCCAGCATTTT.

The chain combines TRBV9 with TRBJ2-5, with TRBD1 matching 9 bases. The trim removed 3 bases at V and 5 bases at J, leaving 8 bases unmatched. The CDR3 sequence is 15 residues long. Germline V gene lookup returns CDR1 SGDLS and CDR2 YYNGEE. For the CDR3, the DNA is TGTGCCAGCAGCGCCCGGGACAGGGCTTCGGAGACCCAGTACTTC. Translating gives CASSARDRASETQYF.

The genes are TRBV24-1 and TRBJ2-1, with 7 positions matching TRBD2. The CDR3 is 14 amino acids. The germline gives CDR1 KGHDR, CDR2 SFDVKD. The J segment lost 8 bases and the V segment lost 3 bases, leaving 6 bases of the junction unmatched. CDR3 protein: CATSDGGGPDEQFF. In nucleotides, the CDR3 is TGTGCCACCAGTGATGGGGGAGGGCCGGATGAGCAGTTCTTC.

This chain links TRBV29-1 with TRBJ2-5, with 7 bases lining up with TRBD1. The CDR3 is 13 residues long. V shed 6 bases and J 1 base; nucleotides not matched to a gene: 5. Germline lookup yields CDR1 SQVTM and CDR2 ANQGSEA. The CDR3, as DNA: TGCAGCGTGGAACGACAGGGCCAAGAGACCCAGTACTTC. Its protein product is CSVERQGQETQYF.

The CDR3 reads CSALSLSGRRTDTQYF. The CDR3 coding sequence is TGCAGTGCCCTTTCTCTTAGCGGGAGGCGGACAGATACGCAGTATTTT. This chain uses TRBV20-1 with TRBJ2-3, with 10 bases matching TRBD2. This CDR3 contains 16 residues. With V trimmed by 6 bases and J by 3 bases, 12 bases remained unmatched. CDR1 is DFQATT and CDR2 is SNEGSKA in the germline V gene (reference sequence).

The table lists this clonotype with a count of one. The CDR3 loop reads CASSVPGIGETQYF. In DNA, the CDR3 is TGTGCCAGCAGCGTTCCAGGGATCGGTGAGACCCAGTACTTC. The V call is TRBV9, the J call TRBJ2-5; possible D gene TRBD1, 5 bases. The CDR3 is 14 residues long. Trimming pared 2 bases from V and 5 bases from J, leaving 13 bases between. Germline CDR1 and CDR2: SGDLS and YYNGEE. The entire variable domain, with the rest obtained from reference TRBV9 and TRBJ2-5, is as follows: DSGVTQTPKHLITATGQRVTLRCSPRSGDLSVYWYQQSLDQGLQFLIQYYNGEERAKGNILERFSAQQFPDLHSELNLSSLELGDSALYFCASSVPGIGETQYFGPGTRLLVL.

The J gene is TRBJ2-3, the V gene TRBV15, with D unresolved. Germline V gives CDR1 LNHNV, CDR2 YYDKDF (reference sequence). The CDR3 is made up of 17 amino acids. The V end lost 0 bases, the J end lost 2 bases, and 15 bases lay between the germline ends. CDR3: CATSRERKQVLTDTQYF. In nucleotides, the CDR3 is TGTGCCACCAGCAGAGAACGCAAACAAGTGCTCACAGATACGCAGTATTTT.

V is TRBV7-9 and J is TRBJ2-3; the D is unclear. This CDR3 is built from 11 residues. V was clipped by 6 bases and J by 6 bases, with 7 bases between them. Germline CDR1 SEHNR, CDR2 FQNEAQ (reference sequence). The CDR3 bases are TGTGCCAGCAGGGCTGGGGATACGCAGTATTTT. It specifies CASRAGDTQYF.

J is TRBJ2-1 and V is TRBV12-3 or TRBV12-4, with no clear D. The CDR3 extends over 16 amino acids. V gave up 7 bases and J gave up 3 bases, with 19 bases separating them. CDR3 sequence reads: CASIMGMAVYYNEQFF. As DNA, the CDR3 is TGTGCCAGCATCATGGGCATGGCAGTATACTACAATGAGCAGTTCTTC.

This clonotype showed up just once. The genes are TRBV5-6 and TRBJ2-4; TRBD2 matches 9 bases. The CDR3 runs to 20 residues. Unmatched junction bases numbered 18, after V lost 4 bases and J lost 1 base. Germline-derived CDR1 and CDR2 are SGHDT and YYEEEE. The CDR3 sequence: CASSLPRGSGSHPAKNIQYF. CDR3 DNA sequence: TGTGCCAGCAGCCTGCCCCGGGGTAGCGGGAGCCACCCCGCCAAAAACATTCAGTACTTC.

The chain joins TRBV24-1 to TRBJ2-5; 10 bases match TRBD1. The CDR3 runs to 16 residues. V trimming: 7 bases; J trimming: 3 bases; junction bases outside the gene matches: 10. Per the germline V gene, CDR1 is KGHDR and CDR2 is SFDVKD. The CDR3 sequence: CATSKPDRGREETQYF. DNA for the CDR3: TGTGCCACCAGCAAACCCGACAGGGGGCGGGAAGAGACCCAGTACTTC.

The chain employs TRBV27 and TRBJ2-7; D possibly corresponds to TRBD2 (6 bases). Trimming removed 6 bases at V and 6 bases at J, with 24 bases between. Germline CDR1 reads MNHEY; CDR2 reads SMNVEV (reference sequence). The CDR3 consists of 16 residues. The CDR3 nucleotides read TGTGCCAGCAGCGGGATTGTAAGGCGGGGCGGTTCCGAGCAGTACTTC. Translation gives CASSGIVRRGGSEQYF.

The V call is TRBV11-3, the J call TRBJ2-3, with 9 bases identical to TRBD2. The CDR3 extends over 16 amino acids. V lost 6 bases and J lost 4; bases outside the gene matches: 11. CDR1 SGHNT and CDR2 YENEEA come from the germline V gene. The CDR3 nucleotides are TGTGCCAGCAGGCAAGGGGGCGGGAGGGCCTCAGATACGCAGTATTTT. Translated, it gives CASRQGGGRASDTQYF.

This clonotype was picked up a small number of times. The genes are TRBV6-6 and TRBJ2-2; tentative D call: TRBD1 (6 bases). This CDR3 spans 14 amino acids. The germline CDR1 and CDR2 sequences are MNHNY and SVGAGI (reference sequence). With 0 bases removed from V and 5 bases from J, the gap between germline ends came to 7 bases. In nucleotides, the CDR3 is TGTGCCAGCAGTTACTCGAGGGGGACCGGGGAGCTGTTTTTT. Translated: CASSYSRGTGELFF.

V is TRBV28 and J is TRBJ2-6; weak D call: TRBD2 (5 bases). In germline, CDR1 is MDHEN, CDR2 SYDVKM. Trimming cost V 2 bases and J 4 bases, with 9 bases left between them. The CDR3 is 15 residues long. CDR3: CASSLMGRGANVLTF. The DNA of the CDR3 is TGTGCCAGCAGTTTAATGGGGAGAGGGGCCAACGTCCTGACTTTC. Looking up the rest from reference TRBV28 and TRBJ2-6 gives the full variable domain: DVKVTQSSRYLVKRTGEKVFLECVQDMDHENMFWYRQDPGLGLRLIYFSYDVKMKEKGDIPEGYSVSREKKERFSLILESASTNQTSMYLCASSLMGRGANVLTFGAGSRLTVL.

The V and J genes are TRBV2 and TRBJ2-1; D perhaps matches TRBD1 (6 bases). This CDR3 is built from 11 residues. V gave up 3 bases and J gave up 11 bases, with 8 bases separating them. Germline CDR1 is SNHLY and CDR2 is FYNNEI. The CDR3 loop reads CASSDRGKQFF. In nucleotides, the CDR3 is TGTGCCAGCAGTGACAGGGGAAAGCAGTTCTTC.